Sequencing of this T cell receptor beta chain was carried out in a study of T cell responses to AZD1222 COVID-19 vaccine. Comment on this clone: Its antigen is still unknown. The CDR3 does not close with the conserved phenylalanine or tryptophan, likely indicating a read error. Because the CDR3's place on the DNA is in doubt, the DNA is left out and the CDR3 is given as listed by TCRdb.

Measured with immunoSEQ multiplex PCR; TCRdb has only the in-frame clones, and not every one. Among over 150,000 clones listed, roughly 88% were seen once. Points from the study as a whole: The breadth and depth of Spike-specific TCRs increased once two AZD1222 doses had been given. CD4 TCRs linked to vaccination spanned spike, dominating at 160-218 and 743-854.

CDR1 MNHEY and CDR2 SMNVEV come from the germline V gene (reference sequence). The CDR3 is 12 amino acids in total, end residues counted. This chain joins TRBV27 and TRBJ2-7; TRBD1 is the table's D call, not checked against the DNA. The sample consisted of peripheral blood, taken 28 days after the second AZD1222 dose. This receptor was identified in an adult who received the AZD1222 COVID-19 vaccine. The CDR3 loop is CASSPPRDTSSD.